Listed here are 29 T cell receptor beta chains from one sample, sequenced in a study of T cell repertoires in cytomegalovirus infection. TCRdb reprocessed the reads via MiXCR and lists one record per CDR3 protein. The table includes about a million distinct CDR3 sequences, approximately 31% detected once. These TCRs are of unknown antigen specificity. The material sequenced was cultured CD8+ T cells from PBMCs, taken from culture after CMV antigen stimulation. Every receptor here comes from a human donor in good health (CMV status not recorded). Some clones in this sample may be carry-over from other donors' samples.

This clonotype was picked up one time. The chain is built from TRBV5-1 and TRBJ2-7; D ambiguous. The CDR3 covers 13 residues. Trimming shortened V by 4 bases and J by 0 bases, and 8 bases separated the two germline ends. Germline CDR1 reads SGHRS; CDR2 reads YFSETQ. The CDR3 loop is CASSVTPSYEQYV. The CDR3 DNA reads TGCGCCAGCAGCGTGACACCCTCCTACGAGCAGTACGTC.

This chain connects TRBV6-5 to TRBJ2-1; TRBD2 aligns across 15 bases. Germline values: CDR1 MNHEY, CDR2 SVGAGI. V lost 0 bases, J lost 12 bases, and 0 bases stayed unmatched. The CDR3 loop spans 14 amino acids. CDR3 coding DNA: TGTGCCAGCAGTTACTCGGGACTAGCGGGAGGGCAGTTCTTC. It yields the protein CASSYSGLAGGQFF.

The gene calls are TRBV7-6 and TRBJ2-1, with a tentative D call TRBD2 (6 bases). The CDR3 is 14 residues long. Trimming stripped 4 bases from V and 7 bases from J, with 14 bases between. CDR1 and CDR2 from the germline V gene are SGHVS and FNYEAQ. The CDR3 DNA follows: TGTGCCAGCAGCTCGGACCTGGCGGGAAATGAGCAGTTCTTC. It translates to CASSSDLAGNEQFF.

The rearrangement uses TRBV27 and TRBJ1-3, with D perhaps TRBD1 (5 bases). Per germline, CDR1 MNHEY and CDR2 SMNVEV (reference sequence). Between the trimmed V and J ends, which lost 4 bases and 4 bases, there was a span of 11 bases. This CDR3 is built from 14 residues. This CDR3 is CASSSPTEGNTIYF. Written as DNA, the CDR3 is TGTGCCAGCAGTTCTCCGACAGAAGGAAACACCATATATTTT.

This rearrangement joins TRBV6-6 to TRBJ2-5, with TRBD2 matching 12 bases. J gave up 3 bases and V 4 bases, and 6 bases lay outside the gene matches. The CDR3 spans 16 residues. CDR1 and CDR2 (germline): MNHNY, SVGAGI (reference sequence). The CDR3 coding sequence is TGTGCCAGCAGTTTCCCGGCTAGCGGGGGGGAAGAGACCCAGTACTTC. As protein: CASSFPASGGEETQYF.

A few counts support this clonotype. V usage is TRBV9 and J usage is TRBJ1-3, with 10 positions matching TRBD1. Per germline, CDR1 SGDLS and CDR2 YYNGEE. The CDR3 has 16 residues. J was trimmed by 1 base and V by 3 bases; bases with no gene match: 4. The CDR3 nucleotides read TGTGCCAGCAGCGCATGGGACAGGGGATCTGGAAACACCATATATTTT. Translation: CASSAWDRGSGNTIYF.

The V call is TRBV4-1, the J call TRBJ2-6; no clear D. CDR3 length: 16 amino acids. Between the trimmed V and J ends, which lost 0 bases and 2 bases, there was a span of 8 bases. Germline V CDR1 and CDR2: MGHRA, YSYEKL. CDR3 loop: CASSQEEGPGANVLTF. The CDR3 DNA is TGCGCCAGCAGCCAAGAAGAAGGTCCTGGGGCCAACGTCCTGACTTTC.

The chain combines TRBV28 with TRBJ1-6; possible D gene TRBD1, 6 bases. Trimming removed 7 bases at V and 0 bases at J, with 16 bases between. Per the germline V gene, CDR1 is MDHEN and CDR2 is SYDVKM. The CDR3 has 17 residues. In DNA, the CDR3 is TGTGCCAGCACCTACGTCCAGGGGAGCTCCTATAATTCACCCCTCCACTTT. Protein product: CASTYVQGSSYNSPLHF.

This chain joins TRBV9 and TRBJ1-1; 8 nucleotides match TRBD1. The germline CDR1 and CDR2 sequences are SGDLS and YYNGEE. V shed 3 bases and J 4 bases; nucleotides not matched to a gene: 5. This CDR3 has 14 residues. CDR3 sequence reads: CASSARGLGTEAFF. In DNA, the CDR3 is TGTGCCAGCAGCGCCAGGGGGCTCGGCACTGAAGCTTTCTTT. The full variable domain, completed using reference TRBV9 and TRBJ1-1, is DSGVTQTPKHLITATGQRVTLRCSPRSGDLSVYWYQQSLDQGLQFLIQYYNGEERAKGNILERFSAQQFPDLHSELNLSSLELGDSALYFCASSARGLGTEAFFGQGTRLTVV.

V is TRBV28 and J is TRBJ2-1; 7 bases are a match to TRBD2. Germline CDR1 reads MDHEN; CDR2 reads SYDVKM. The CDR3 runs to 15 residues. The V segment lost 4 bases and the J segment 4 bases; nucleotides outside the gene matches: 7. CDR3 amino acids: CASSYDRRGYNEQFF. CDR3 nucleotide sequence: TGTGCCAGCAGTTATGATAGGCGGGGGTACAATGAGCAGTTCTTC.

The chain joins TRBV5-4 to TRBJ2-2, with 7 bases matching TRBD1. Germline loops: CDR1 SGHNT, CDR2 YYREEE (reference sequence). The CDR3 has 15 residues. The junction had 15 bases not matched to a gene; V was cut back by 0 bases and J by 16 bases. CDR3 bases: TGTGCCAGCAGCTTGGAACAGGGGCCACTTAAACGGGCGTTTTTT. It specifies CASSLEQGPLKRAFF.

The gene calls are TRBV7-9 and TRBJ2-1; 7 positions agree with TRBD1. Germline-derived CDR1 and CDR2 are SEHNR and FQNEAQ (reference sequence). Unmatched junction bases numbered 13, after V lost 5 bases and J lost 6 bases. CDR3 length: 16 amino acids. Here the CDR3 DNA reads TGTGCCAGCAGCCCACGGACAGGATGGGGCTTCAATGAGCAGTTCTTC. It codes for CASSPRTGWGFNEQFF.

The rearrangement uses TRBV6-5 and TRBJ2-2; the match to TRBD1 covers 7 bases. J gave up 0 bases and V 2 bases, and 0 bases lay outside the gene matches. This CDR3 is 15 amino acids long. Germline CDR1 and CDR2: MNHEY and SVGAGI. The CDR3 here is CASSYGQANTGELFF. The CDR3 coding sequence is TGTGCCAGCAGTTACGGACAGGCGAACACCGGGGAGCTGTTTTTT.

This chain links TRBV7-9 with TRBJ2-7; D is possibly TRBD1 (6 bases). The CDR3 length is 12 residues. Per the germline V gene, CDR1 is SEHNR and CDR2 is FQNEAQ (reference sequence). Between the trimmed V and J ends, which lost 8 bases and 5 bases, there was a span of 13 bases. The chain's CDR3 is CASGRGGHEQYV. The CDR3 region has the DNA TGTGCCAGCGGCCGAGGGGGTCACGAGCAGTACGTC.

This clonotype was recorded a few times. The rearrangement uses TRBV7-9 and TRBJ2-1; 7 nucleotides line up with TRBD1. The germline gives CDR1 SEHNR, CDR2 FQNEAQ (reference sequence). CDR3 length: 16 amino acids. Losses at the gene ends were 5 bases for V and 0 bases for J; bases not matched to a gene: 7. The CDR3 loop reads CASSPTGTVSYNEQFF. Here the CDR3 DNA reads TGTGCCAGCAGCCCGACCGGGACAGTCTCCTACAATGAGCAGTTCTTC.

The genes are TRBV6-5 and TRBJ1-6, with D tentatively TRBD1 (6 bases). Germline V gene sequence: CDR1 MNHEY, CDR2 SVGAGI. The V and J ends lost 5 bases and 4 bases respectively, with 12 bases between them. The CDR3 has 15 amino acids. As DNA, the CDR3 is TGTGCCAGCAGTAAAGACAGGCCTTATAATTCACCCCTCCACTTT. The encoded protein is CASSKDRPYNSPLHF.

This clonotype was recorded at least ten times. The rearrangement joins TRBV11-1 to TRBJ2-5; D is unclear. Germline V gives CDR1 SGHAT, CDR2 FQDESV (reference sequence). The CDR3 has 13 residues. Trimming shortened V by 5 bases and J by 4 bases, and 11 bases separated the two germline ends. This chain's CDR3 is CASSPRAGETQYF. The CDR3 region has the DNA TGTGCCAGCAGCCCCCGAGCCGGAGAGACCCAGTACTTC.

The V call is TRBV7-9, the J call TRBJ1-5; D is unclear. The CDR3 loop spans 14 amino acids. The V gene's germline CDR1 is SEHNR and CDR2 FQNEAQ (reference sequence). Deletions cut 5 bases from V and 5 bases from J, with 13 bases between. The CDR3 nucleotides read TGTGCCAGCAGCCTCCGGCCCCTTTATCAGCCCCAGCATTTT. Its translation: CASSLRPLYQPQHF.

V usage is TRBV4-1 and J usage is TRBJ2-5; 7 nucleotides line up with TRBD1. CDR1 is MGHRA and CDR2 is YSYEKL in the germline V gene. The V gene end was trimmed by 6 bases and the J gene end by 1 base; junction bases not matched to a gene: 2. The length of the CDR3 is 13 residues. The CDR3 nucleotides read TGCGCCAGCAGGGGGACAGCCCAAGAGACCCAGTACTTC. This encodes CASRGTAQETQYF.

This clonotype has a single count. The chain couples TRBV11-2 to TRBJ2-7; 12 bases line up with TRBD2. After removal of 5 bases from V and 2 bases from J, the junction contained 7 bases not matched to a gene. CDR1 is SGHAT, CDR2 FQNNGV, per germline. The CDR3 sequence is 16 residues long. The CDR3 region has the DNA TGTGCCAGCAGCGCCTGGACTAGCGGGAATACCTACGAGCAGTACTTC. Its translation is CASSAWTSGNTYEQYF.

The chain uses TRBV23-1 and TRBJ1-1; D is uncertain. TRBV23-1 counts as an open reading frame of uncertain function. The CDR3 consists of 12 residues. Trimming shortened V by 0 bases and J by 8 bases, and 7 bases separated the two germline ends. The DNA of the CDR3 is TGCGCCAGCAGTCAATCTGAAAGGGAAGCTTTCTTT. Amino acids: CASSQSEREAFF.

This clonotype has more than one count but fewer than ten. The gene calls are TRBV6-6 and TRBJ2-1; tentatively, D is TRBD1 (7 bases). The germline CDR1 and CDR2 sequences are MNHNY and SVGAGI (reference sequence). The CDR3 totals 15 residues. V gave up 2 bases and J gave up 7 bases, with 15 bases separating them. This chain's CDR3 is CASSYRQGGENEQFF. Here the CDR3 DNA reads TGTGCCAGCAGTTACAGGCAGGGGGGAGAAAATGAGCAGTTCTTC.

The chain uses TRBV2 and TRBJ2-2, with TRBD2 as a possible D gene (5 bases). CDR3 length: 14 residues. CDR1 and CDR2 from the germline V gene are SNHLY and FYNNEI. The V and J ends lost 3 bases and 4 bases respectively, with 9 bases between them. The CDR3 reads CASSDPTSTGELFF. The CDR3 DNA reads as TGTGCCAGCAGTGACCCTACTAGCACCGGGGAGCTGTTTTTT.

As for this clonotype: A much larger clone differs by one base, so this may be a read error. The rearrangement uses TRBV7-2 and TRBJ1-1, with a tentative D call TRBD1 (6 bases). The germline V gene has CDR1 SGHTA and CDR2 FQGNSA. This CDR3 comprises 12 residues. This CDR3 is CASLIRGTKAFF. The CDR3 nucleotides read TGTGCCAGCCTCATCAGGGGCACTAAAGCTTTCTTT.

In this sample, this clonotype turned up a few times. The chain recombines TRBV11-2 with TRBJ2-1; TRBD1 aligns across 8 bases. The V and J ends lost 4 bases and 0 bases, in that order; junction bases with no gene match: 8. Germline assignment: CDR1 SGHAT and CDR2 FQNNGV. The CDR3 sequence is 17 residues long. The CDR3 region is CASSSGYRGSSYNEQFF. Here the CDR3 DNA reads TGTGCCAGCAGCTCCGGTTACAGGGGGAGCTCCTACAATGAGCAGTTCTTC.

This clonotype has more than one count but fewer than ten. This chain uses TRBV4-1 with TRBJ1-1, with 7 bases aligning to TRBD1. Germline V CDR1 and CDR2: MGHRA, YSYEKL. After removal of 4 bases from V and 8 bases from J, the junction contained 10 bases not matched to a gene. CDR3 size: 14 residues. CDR3 nucleotides: TGCGCCAGCAGCCTCCGTGACAGGGCCGCCGAAGCTTTCTTT. It yields the protein CASSLRDRAAEAFF.

CDR3 protein: CASSLAQTGGIDEQYF. CDR3 sequence (DNA): TGTGCCAGCAGCTTAGCGCAGACAGGGGGGATTGACGAGCAGTACTTC. The rearrangement joins TRBV7-6 to TRBJ2-7, with 9 bases aligning to TRBD1. This CDR3 is built from 16 residues. CDR1 is SGHVS, CDR2 FNYEAQ, per germline. After removal of 0 bases from V and 5 bases from J, the junction contained 8 bases not matched to a gene.

This clonotype showed up many times. This CDR3 reads CSARASGVETGELFF. DNA for the CDR3: TGCAGTGCTAGAGCTAGCGGGGTCGAGACCGGGGAGCTGTTTTTT. V usage is TRBV20-1 and J usage is TRBJ2-2; 9 nucleotides agree with TRBD2. The germline V gene has CDR1 DFQATT and CDR2 SNEGSKA (reference sequence). With V trimmed by 1 base and J by 5 bases, 5 bases remained unmatched. The CDR3 length is 15 residues.

This clonotype was counted only a few times. This sequence joins TRBV5-4 and TRBJ1-2; a possible D gene is TRBD1 (5 bases). The CDR3 runs 14 residues. Per the germline V gene, CDR1 is SGHNT and CDR2 is YYREEE (reference sequence). V lost 4 bases and J 5 bases, leaving 15 bases between the germline ends. CDR3 DNA sequence: TGTGCCAGCAGCCCGGGTGGGGGGACGTATGGCTACACCTTC. This encodes CASSPGGGTYGYTF.